Sample share makes the clone carrying this T cell receptor (beta chain) medium-sized. Its antigen is undetermined. Libraries were prepared by immunoSEQ multiplex PCR; TCRdb keeps only in-frame clonotypes and omits some of them. The sample has approximately 15,000 clones, roughly three quarters seen once; the top ten hold 36%. Trimming pared 3 bases from V and 3 bases from J, leaving 15 bases between. The CDR3 loop spans 16 amino acids. CDR1 and CDR2 (germline): LGHNA, YSLEER. This entry is derived from a study of OX40 agonist ivuxolimab in advanced cancers. For the study at large: At 82.7% male, the cohort had a mean age of roughly 60 years, ranging from 23 to 79.

Study-wide results and limits: On average, a greater number of expanded clones characterised CD8+ T cells relative to CD4+.

The rearrangement joins TRBV4-3 to TRBJ2-1; D gene unclear. This TCR was recovered from an adult with an advanced solid tumor such as melanoma, head and neck, liver or kidney cancer. The sample here was CD4+ or CD8+ T cells sorted from blood, taken in a trial of the OX40 agonist ivuxolimab. The CDR3 DNA follows: TGCGCCAGCAGCCACTTGTTGGGCGATGTCTACAATGAGCAGTTCTTC. It specifies CASSHLLGDVYNEQFF.